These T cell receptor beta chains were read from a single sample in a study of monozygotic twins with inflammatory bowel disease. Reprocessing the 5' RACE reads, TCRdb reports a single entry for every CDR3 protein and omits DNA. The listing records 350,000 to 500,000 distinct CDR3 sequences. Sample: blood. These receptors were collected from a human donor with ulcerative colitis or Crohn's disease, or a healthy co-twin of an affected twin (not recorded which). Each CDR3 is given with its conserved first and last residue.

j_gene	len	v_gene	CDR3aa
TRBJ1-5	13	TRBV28	CASSMAGNQPQHF
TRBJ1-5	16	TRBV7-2	CASSQGATASNQPQHF
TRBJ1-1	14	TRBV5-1	CASSLGRENTEAFF
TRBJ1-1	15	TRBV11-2	CASSNPGQGRTEAFF
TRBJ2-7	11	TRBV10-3	CAISAREEQYF
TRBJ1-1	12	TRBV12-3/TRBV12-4	CASVQGFTEAFF
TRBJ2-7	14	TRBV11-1	CASSTGIFSYEQYF
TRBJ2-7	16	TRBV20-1	CSARDLDRGSDYEQYF
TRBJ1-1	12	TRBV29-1	CSVKGFNTEAFF
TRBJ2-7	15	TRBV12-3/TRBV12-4	CASSFTRLNEDEQYF
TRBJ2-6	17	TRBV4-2	CASSQASEVTGANVLTF
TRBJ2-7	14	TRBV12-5	CASGLVREVGEQYF
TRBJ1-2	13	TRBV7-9	CASSSPDGNGYTF
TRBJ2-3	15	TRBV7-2	CASRKAGGSTDTQYF
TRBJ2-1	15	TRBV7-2	CASSTRPEGRNEQFF
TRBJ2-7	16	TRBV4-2	CASSQEVSFEGYEQYF
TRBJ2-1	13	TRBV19	CASSYSRYNEQFF
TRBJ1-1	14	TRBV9	CASSVGGESTEAFF
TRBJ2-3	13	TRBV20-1	CSATLDSTDTQYF
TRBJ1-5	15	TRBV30	CAWSFGMVGNQPQHF
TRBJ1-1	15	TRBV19	CASSRTGTANTEAFF
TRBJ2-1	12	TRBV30	CAWSWAGREQFF
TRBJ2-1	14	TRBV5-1	CASSLVVEYNEQFF
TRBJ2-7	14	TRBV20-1	CSAVSGDRRGWQYF
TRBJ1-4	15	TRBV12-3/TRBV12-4	CASSPGTGSNEKLFF
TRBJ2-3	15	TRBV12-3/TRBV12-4	CASSLEAGPTGTQYF
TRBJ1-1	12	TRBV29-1	CSVHPGGTEAFF
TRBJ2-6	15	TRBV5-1	CASSLGDAGANVLTF
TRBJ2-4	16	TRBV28	CASTEGGVIAKNIQYF
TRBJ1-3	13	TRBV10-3	CAIGTFSGNTIYF
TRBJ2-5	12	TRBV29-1	CSVQGTSETQYF
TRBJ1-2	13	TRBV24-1	CATEGRMGGGYTF
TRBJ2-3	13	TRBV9	CASSAPLQHTQYF
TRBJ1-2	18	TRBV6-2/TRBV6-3	CASTTAPGGSPFGYGYTF
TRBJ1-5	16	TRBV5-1	CASSFSQGADYQPQHF
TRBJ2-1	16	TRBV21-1	CASSKAREAGDNEQFF
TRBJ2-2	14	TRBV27	CASSAGAGAGELFF
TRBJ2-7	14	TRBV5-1	CASSSRTGEYEQYF